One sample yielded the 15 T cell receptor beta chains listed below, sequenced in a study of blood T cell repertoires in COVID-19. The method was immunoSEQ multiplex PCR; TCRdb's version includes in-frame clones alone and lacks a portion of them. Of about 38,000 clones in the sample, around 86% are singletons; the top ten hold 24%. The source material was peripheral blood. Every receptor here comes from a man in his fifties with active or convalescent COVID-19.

CDR3 sequence reads: CASSQTSGLTDTQYF. Written as DNA, the CDR3 is TGTGCCAGCAGCCAGACTAGCGGGTTAACAGATACGCAGTATTTT. This chain joins TRBV3-1 (or the pseudogene TRBV3-2) and TRBJ2-3; 10 positions match TRBD2. CDR3 size: 15 residues. The V gene's germline CDR1 is LGHDT and CDR2 YNNKEL (reference sequence). V lost 3 bases and J lost 3; bases outside the gene matches: 3.

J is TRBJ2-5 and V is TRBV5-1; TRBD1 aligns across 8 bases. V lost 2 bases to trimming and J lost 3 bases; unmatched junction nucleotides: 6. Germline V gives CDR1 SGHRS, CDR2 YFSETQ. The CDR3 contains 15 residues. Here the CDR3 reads CASSFRSGGKETQYF. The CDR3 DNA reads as TGCGCCAGCAGCTTTCGTTCAGGGGGCAAAGAGACCCAGTACTTC.

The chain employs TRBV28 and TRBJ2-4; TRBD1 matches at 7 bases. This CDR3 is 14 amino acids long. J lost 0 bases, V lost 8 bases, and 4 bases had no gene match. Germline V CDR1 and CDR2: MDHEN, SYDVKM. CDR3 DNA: TGTGCCAGCCACAGGGGAGTAGCCAAAAACATTCAGTACTTC. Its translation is CASHRGVAKNIQYF.

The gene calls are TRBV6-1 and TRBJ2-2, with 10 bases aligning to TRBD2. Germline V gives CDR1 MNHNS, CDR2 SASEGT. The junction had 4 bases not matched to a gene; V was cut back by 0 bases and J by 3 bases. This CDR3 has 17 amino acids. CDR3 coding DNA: TGTGCCAGCAGTGAAGCGAGGGGACTAGCGTACACCGGGGAGCTGTTTTTT. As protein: CASSEARGLAYTGELFF.

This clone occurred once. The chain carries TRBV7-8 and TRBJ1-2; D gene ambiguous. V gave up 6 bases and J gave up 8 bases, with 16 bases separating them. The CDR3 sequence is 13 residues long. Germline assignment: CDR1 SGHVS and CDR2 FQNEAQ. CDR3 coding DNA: TGTGCCAGCAGTTTTAACCCCCTTCAGGGCTACACCTTC. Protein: CASSFNPLQGYTF.

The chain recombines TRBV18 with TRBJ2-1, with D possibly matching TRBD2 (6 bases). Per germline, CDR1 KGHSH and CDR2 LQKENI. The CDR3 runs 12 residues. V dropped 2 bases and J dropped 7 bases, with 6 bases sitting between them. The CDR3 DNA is TGTGCCAGCTCACCAGGAGGGAATGAGCAGTTCTTC. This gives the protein CASSPGGNEQFF.

The CDR3 is CASSRDRESGYTF. For the CDR3, the DNA is TGCGCCAGCAGCCGGGACAGGGAATCTGGCTACACCTTC. The V gene is TRBV5-1, the J gene TRBJ1-2, with TRBD1 matching over 9 bases. This CDR3 spans 13 amino acids. Germline trimming cut 4 bases from V and 7 bases from J; bases unmatched to any gene: 5. Germline CDR1 is SGHRS and CDR2 is YFSETQ.

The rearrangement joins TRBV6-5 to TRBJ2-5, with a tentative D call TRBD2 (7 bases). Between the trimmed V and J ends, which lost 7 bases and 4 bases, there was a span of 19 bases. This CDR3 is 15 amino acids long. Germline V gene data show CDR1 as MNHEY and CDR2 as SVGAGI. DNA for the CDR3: TGTGCCAGCACCGAAGGGGGGAGGGCCTCAGAGACCCAGTACTTC. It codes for CASTEGGRASETQYF.

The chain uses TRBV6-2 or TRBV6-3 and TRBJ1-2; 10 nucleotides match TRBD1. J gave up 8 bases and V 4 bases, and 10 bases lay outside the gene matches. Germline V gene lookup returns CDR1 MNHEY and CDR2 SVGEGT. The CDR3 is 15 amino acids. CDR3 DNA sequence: TGTGCCAGCAGTTCAAGGACAGGGGGTACCTACGGCTACACCTTC. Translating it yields CASSSRTGGTYGYTF.

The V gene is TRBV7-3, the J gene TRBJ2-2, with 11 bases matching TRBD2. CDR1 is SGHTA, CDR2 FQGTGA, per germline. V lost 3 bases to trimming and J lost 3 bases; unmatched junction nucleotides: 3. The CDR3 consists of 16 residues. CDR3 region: CASSFLGLADTGELFF. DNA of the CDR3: TGTGCCAGCAGCTTTCTGGGACTAGCGGACACCGGGGAGCTGTTTTTT.

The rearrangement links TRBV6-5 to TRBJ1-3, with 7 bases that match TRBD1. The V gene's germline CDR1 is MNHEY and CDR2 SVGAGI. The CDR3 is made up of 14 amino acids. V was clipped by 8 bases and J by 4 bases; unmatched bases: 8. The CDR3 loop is CASRLDRVGNTIYF. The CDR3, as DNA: TGTGCCAGCCGTTTAGACAGGGTCGGAAACACCATATATTTT.

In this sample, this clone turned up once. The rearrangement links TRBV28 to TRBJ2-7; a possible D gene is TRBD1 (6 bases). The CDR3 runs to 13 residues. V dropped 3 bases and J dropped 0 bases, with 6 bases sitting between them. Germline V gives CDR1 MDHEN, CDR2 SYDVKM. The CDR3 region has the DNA TGTGCCAGCAGTTTGGACAGCTCCTACGAGCAGTACTTC. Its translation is CASSLDSSYEQYF.

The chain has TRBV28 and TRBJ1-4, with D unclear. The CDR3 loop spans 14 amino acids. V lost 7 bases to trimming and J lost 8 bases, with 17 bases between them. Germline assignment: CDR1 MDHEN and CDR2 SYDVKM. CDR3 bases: TGTGCCAGCAAAACTGCGGCGGGAACGGAAAAACTGTTTTTT. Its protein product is CASKTAAGTEKLFF.

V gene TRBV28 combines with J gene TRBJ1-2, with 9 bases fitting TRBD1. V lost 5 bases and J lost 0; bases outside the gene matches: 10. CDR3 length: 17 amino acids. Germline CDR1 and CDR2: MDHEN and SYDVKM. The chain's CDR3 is CASSPPGQGLTNYGYTF. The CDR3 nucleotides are TGTGCCAGCAGTCCTCCGGGACAGGGCCTTACTAACTATGGCTACACCTTC.

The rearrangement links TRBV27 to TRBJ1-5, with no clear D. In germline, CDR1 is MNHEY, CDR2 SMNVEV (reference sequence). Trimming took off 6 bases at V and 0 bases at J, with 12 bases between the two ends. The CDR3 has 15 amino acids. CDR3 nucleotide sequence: TGTGCCAGCAGCGGTGCAGGTTATAGCAATCAGCCCCAGCATTTT. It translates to CASSGAGYSNQPQHF.